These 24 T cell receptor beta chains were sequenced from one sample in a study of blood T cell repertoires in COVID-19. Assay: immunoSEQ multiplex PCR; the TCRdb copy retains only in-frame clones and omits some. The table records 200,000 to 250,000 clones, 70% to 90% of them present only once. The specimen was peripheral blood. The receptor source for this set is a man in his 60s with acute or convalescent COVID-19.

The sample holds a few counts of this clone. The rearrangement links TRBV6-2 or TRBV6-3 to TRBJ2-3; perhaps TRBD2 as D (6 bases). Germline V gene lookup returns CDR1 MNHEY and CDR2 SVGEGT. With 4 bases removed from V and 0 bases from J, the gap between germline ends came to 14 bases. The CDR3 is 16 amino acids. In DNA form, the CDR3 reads TGTGCCAGCAGTTCACTTCTAGCGTTTAGCACAGATACGCAGTATTTT. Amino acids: CASSSLLAFSTDTQYF.

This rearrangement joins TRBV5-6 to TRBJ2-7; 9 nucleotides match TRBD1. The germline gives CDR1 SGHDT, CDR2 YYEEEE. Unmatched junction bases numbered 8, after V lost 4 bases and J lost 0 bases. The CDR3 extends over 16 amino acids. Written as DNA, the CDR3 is TGTGCCAGCAGCACGTGGGACAGGGATTACTCCTACGAGCAGTACTTC. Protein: CASSTWDRDYSYEQYF.

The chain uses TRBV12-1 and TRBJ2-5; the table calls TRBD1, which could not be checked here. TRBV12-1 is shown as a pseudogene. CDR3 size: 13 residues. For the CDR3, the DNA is TGTGCCACCTGGTACAAGGGGCAAGAGACCCAGTACTTC. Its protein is CATWYKGQETQYF.

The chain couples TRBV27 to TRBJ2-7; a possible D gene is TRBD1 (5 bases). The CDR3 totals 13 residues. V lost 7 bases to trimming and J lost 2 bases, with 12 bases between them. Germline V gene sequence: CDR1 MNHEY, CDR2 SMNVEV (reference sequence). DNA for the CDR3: TGTGCCAGCACCTCGGACACAACCTACGAGCAGTACTTC. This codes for CASTSDTTYEQYF.

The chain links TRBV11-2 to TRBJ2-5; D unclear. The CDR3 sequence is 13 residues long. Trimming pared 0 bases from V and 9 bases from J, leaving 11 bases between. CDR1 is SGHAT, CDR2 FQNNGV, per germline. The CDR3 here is CASSLDSAVAQYF. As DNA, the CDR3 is TGTGCCAGCAGCTTAGACAGCGCGGTGGCCCAGTACTTC.

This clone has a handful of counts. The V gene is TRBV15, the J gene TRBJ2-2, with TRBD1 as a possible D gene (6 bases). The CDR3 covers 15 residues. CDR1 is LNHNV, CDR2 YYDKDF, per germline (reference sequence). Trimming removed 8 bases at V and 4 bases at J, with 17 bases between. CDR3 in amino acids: CATANGGVGTGELFF. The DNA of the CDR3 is TGTGCCACCGCAAATGGGGGCGTGGGCACCGGGGAGCTGTTTTTT.

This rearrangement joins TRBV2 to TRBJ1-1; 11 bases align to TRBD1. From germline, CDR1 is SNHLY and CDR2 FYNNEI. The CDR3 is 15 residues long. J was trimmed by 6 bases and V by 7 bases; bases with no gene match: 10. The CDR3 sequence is CASTDRTGGMPEAFF. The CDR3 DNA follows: TGTGCCAGCACCGATAGGACAGGGGGCATGCCTGAAGCTTTCTTT.

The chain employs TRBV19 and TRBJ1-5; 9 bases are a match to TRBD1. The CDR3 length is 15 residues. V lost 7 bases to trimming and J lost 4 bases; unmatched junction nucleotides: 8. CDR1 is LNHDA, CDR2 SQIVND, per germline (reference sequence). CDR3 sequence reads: CASTLGQGGNQPQHF. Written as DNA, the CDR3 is TGTGCCAGTACCTTGGGACAGGGAGGGAATCAGCCCCAGCATTTT.

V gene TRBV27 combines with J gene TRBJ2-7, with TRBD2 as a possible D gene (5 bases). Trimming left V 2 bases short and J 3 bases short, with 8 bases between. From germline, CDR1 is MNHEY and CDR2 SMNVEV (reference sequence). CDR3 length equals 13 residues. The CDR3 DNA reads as TGTGCCAGCAGTTTACGGGGTGGCTACGAGCAGTACTTC. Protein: CASSLRGGYEQYF.

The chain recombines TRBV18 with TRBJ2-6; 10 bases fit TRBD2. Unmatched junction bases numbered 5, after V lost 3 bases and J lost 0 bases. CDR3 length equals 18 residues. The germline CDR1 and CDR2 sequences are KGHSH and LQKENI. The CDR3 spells CASSPLASGSSGANVLTF. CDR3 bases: TGTGCCAGCTCACCTCTCGCTAGCGGGAGCTCTGGGGCCAACGTCCTGACTTTC.

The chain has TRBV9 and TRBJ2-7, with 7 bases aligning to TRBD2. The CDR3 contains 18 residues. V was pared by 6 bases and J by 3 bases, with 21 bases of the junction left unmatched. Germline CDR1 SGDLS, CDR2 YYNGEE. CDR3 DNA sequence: TGTGCCAGCACCGAGGGGAGGGTTTTCTTGACGGCCTTCTACGAGCAGTACTTC. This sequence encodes CASTEGRVFLTAFYEQYF. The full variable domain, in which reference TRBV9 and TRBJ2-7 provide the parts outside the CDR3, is DSGVTQTPKHLITATGQRVTLRCSPRSGDLSVYWYQQSLDQGLQFLIQYYNGEERAKGNILERFSAQQFPDLHSELNLSSLELGDSALYFCASTEGRVFLTAFYEQYFGPGTRLTVT.

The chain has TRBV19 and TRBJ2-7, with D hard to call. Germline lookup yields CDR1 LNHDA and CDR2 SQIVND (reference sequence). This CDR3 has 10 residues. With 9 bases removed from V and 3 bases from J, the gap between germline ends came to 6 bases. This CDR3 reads CASRSYEQYF. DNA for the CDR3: TGTGCCAGCCGCAGCTACGAGCAGTACTTC.

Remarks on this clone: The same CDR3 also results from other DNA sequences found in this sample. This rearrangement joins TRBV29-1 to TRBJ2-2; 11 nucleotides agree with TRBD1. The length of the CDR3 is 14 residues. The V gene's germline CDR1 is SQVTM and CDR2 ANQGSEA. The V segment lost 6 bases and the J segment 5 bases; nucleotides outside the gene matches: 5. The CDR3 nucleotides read TGCAGCGTAGAGGACAGGGGGCTGACCGGGGAGCTGTTTTTT. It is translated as CSVEDRGLTGELFF.

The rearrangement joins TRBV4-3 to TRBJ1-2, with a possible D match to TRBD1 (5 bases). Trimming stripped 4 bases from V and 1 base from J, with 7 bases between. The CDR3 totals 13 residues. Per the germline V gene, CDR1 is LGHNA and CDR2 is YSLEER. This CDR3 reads CASSLDINYGYTF. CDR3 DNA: TGCGCCAGCAGCCTGGACATTAACTATGGCTACACCTTC.

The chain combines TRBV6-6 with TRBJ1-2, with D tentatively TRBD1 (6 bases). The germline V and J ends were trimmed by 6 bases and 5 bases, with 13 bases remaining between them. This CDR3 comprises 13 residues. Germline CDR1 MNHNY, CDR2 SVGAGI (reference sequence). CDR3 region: CASSQGQSYGYTF. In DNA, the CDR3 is TGTGCCAGCAGCCAAGGACAGTCTTATGGCTACACCTTC.

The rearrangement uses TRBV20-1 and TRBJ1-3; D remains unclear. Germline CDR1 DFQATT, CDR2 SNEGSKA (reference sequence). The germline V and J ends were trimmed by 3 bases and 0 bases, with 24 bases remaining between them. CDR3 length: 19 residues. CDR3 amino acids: CSASWPPLEARSSGNTIYF. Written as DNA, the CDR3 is TGCAGTGCTAGTTGGCCCCCCCTAGAGGCCCGGAGCTCTGGAAACACCATATATTTT.

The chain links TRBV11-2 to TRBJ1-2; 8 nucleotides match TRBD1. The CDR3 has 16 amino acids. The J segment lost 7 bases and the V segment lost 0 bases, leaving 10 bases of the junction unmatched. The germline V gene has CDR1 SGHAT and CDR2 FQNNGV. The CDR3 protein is CASSLEEARGLLGYTF. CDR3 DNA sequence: TGTGCCAGCAGCTTAGAGGAAGCCAGGGGGCTTCTTGGCTACACCTTC.

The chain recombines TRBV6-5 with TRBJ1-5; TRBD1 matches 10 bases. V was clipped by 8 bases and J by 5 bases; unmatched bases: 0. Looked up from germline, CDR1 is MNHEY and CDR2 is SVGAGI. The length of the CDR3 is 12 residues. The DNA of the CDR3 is TGTGCCAGCGACAGGGGGCATCAGCCCCAGCATTTT. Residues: CASDRGHQPQHF.

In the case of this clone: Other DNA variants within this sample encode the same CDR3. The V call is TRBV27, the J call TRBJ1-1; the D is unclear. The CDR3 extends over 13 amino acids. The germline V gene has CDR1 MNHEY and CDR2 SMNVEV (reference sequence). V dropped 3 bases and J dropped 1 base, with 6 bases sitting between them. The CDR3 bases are TGTGCCAGCAGTTTGGGCAGGAACACTGAAGCTTTCTTT. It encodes CASSLGRNTEAFF.

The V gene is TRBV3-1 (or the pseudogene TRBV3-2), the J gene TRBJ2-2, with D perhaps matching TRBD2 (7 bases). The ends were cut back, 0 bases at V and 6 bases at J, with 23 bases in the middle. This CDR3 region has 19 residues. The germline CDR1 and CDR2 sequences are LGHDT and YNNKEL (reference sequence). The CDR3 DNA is TGTGCCAGCAGCCAAGATCGGACCGGACGGGGGGCTGTCCCCGGGGAGCTGTTTTTT. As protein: CASSQDRTGRGAVPGELFF.

The CDR3 is CASSLAGAGSYEQYF. CDR3 coding DNA: TGTGCCAGCAGCTTAGCGGGGGCCGGTTCCTACGAGCAGTACTTC. The V call is TRBV7-2, the J call TRBJ2-7; possibly TRBD1 for D (6 bases). The length of the CDR3 is 15 residues. Germline assignment: CDR1 SGHTA and CDR2 FQGNSA. Trimming cost V 0 bases and J 1 base, with 10 bases left between them.

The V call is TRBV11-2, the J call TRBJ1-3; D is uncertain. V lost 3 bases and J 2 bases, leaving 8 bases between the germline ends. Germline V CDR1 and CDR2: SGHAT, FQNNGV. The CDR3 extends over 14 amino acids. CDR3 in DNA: TGTGCCAGCAGCTTGAGGGTCGCTGGAAACACCATATATTTT. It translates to CASSLRVAGNTIYF.

The CDR3 region is CASSWGGNPYEQYF. CDR3 DNA: TGCGCCAGCAGCTGGGGAGGGAACCCCTACGAGCAGTACTTC. The rearrangement links TRBV5-1 to TRBJ2-7; 7 bases are a match to TRBD2. Germline lookup yields CDR1 SGHRS and CDR2 YFSETQ. The CDR3 has 14 residues. V was pared by 3 bases and J by 2 bases, with 5 bases of the junction left unmatched. Drawing the rest from reference TRBV5-1 and TRBJ2-7, the complete variable domain is KAGVTQTPRYLIKTRGQQVTLSCSPISGHRSVSWYQQTPGQGLQFLFEYFSETQRNKGNFPGRFSGRQFSNSRSEMNVSTLELGDSALYLCASSWGGNPYEQYFGPGTRLTVT.

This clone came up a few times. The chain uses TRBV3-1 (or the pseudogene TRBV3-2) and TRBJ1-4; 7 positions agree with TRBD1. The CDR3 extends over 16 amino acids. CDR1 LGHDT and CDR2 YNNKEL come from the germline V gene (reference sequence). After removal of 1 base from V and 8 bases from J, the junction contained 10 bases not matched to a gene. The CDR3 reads CASSQVSGGTGEKLFF. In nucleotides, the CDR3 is TGTGCCAGCAGCCAAGTGTCAGGGGGGACGGGGGAAAAACTGTTTTTT.